The T cell receptor (beta chain) described here comes from a study of somatic reversion in DOCK8 deficiency (TCRdb year 2020). With respect to the entire study: In the study, T cell receptor beta repertoires were compared across three groups: DOCK8-deficient patients, DOCK8-revertant patients and healthy volunteers. The study investigated how somatic reversion of pathogenic DOCK8 variants alters lymphocyte differentiation and function in DOCK8 deficiency. The DOCK8-deficient patients included in the study had been previously reported.

Genomic DNA for TCR repertoire analysis was isolated either from whole blood samples or from PBMCs. A few DOCK8-revertant patients were sampled, some at multiple time points. Libraries were prepared through multiplex PCR. TRB libraries were generated by one-step amplicon PCR from about 100 ng genomic DNA using EuroClonality-NGS primers. Sequencing of TRB amplicons was performed on Illumina MiSeq instruments using 2 x 250 bp version 2 chemistry. Regarding the original processing steps: IMGT/HighV-QUEST was the tool used for both primary TRB sequence analysis and V(D)J annotation. Once nonfunctional clones had been removed and the data downsampled for comparisons between samples, VDJtools was used to evaluate repertoire diversity and composition. TCRdb itself trimmed the public reads at Q25 with fastp, ran MiXCR and retained productive beta chains. Rows are unified per CDR3 protein, each entry keeping the most common DNA and genes. None of the V and J calls come from the authors' own analysis; TCRdb made them. The sample contains hundreds of distinct CDR3 sequences, about 26% of them found a single time. The ten largest clonotypes hold around 69% of the sample.

V is pared back by 4 bases and J by 5 bases, with 11 bases lying between the germline termini. Taken from cysteine to phenylalanine, the CDR3 has 13 residues. Only the CDR3 DNA is retained, 39 bases long and in frame from the first base. CDR1 is given as LNHDA and CDR2 as SQIVND, both from the germline V gene (reference sequence). Compared with the rest of its sample, this clonotype is medium-sized (0.01 to 0.1%). Its antigen is still unknown. No per-base quality is available; no much larger clone lies one base away. What the study reported, not specific to this receptor: The methods did not specify, sample by sample, whether the source material for each sample was whole blood or PBMCs.

The V and J genes are TRBV19 and TRBJ1-2, with a weak D call of TRBD1 (5 bases match). Sequencing was performed on blood. Per the publication, the cell subset or site label means: DOCK8-deficient patient with somatic reversion. This clonotype originated in a human donor with DOCK8 deficiency. CDR3 reads: CASSTTDNYGYTF. The DNA sequence is as follows: TGTGCCAGTAGTACGACAGATAATTATGGCTACACCTTC.